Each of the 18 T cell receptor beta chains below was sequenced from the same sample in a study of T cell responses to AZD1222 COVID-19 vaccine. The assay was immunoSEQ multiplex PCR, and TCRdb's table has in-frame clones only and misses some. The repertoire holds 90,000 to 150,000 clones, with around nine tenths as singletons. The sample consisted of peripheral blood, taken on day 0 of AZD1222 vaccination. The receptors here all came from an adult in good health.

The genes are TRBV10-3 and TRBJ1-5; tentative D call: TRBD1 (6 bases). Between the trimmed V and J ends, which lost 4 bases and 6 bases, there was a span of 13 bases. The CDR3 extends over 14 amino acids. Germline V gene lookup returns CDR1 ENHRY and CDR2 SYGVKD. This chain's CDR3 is CAISVTGGIQPQHF. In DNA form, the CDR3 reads TGTGCCATCAGTGTGACAGGCGGAATTCAGCCCCAGCATTTT.

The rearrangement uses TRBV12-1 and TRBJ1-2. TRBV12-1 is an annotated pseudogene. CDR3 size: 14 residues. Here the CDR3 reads CASSSCRGAYGYTF. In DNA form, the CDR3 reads TGTGCCAGCAGCTCTTGCCGGGGGGCCTATGGCTACACCTTC.

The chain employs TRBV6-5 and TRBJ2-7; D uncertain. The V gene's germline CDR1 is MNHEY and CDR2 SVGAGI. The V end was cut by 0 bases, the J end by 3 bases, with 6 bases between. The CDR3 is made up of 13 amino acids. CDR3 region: CASSYSSFYEQYF. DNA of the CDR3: TGTGCCAGCAGTTACTCGAGTTTCTACGAGCAGTACTTC.

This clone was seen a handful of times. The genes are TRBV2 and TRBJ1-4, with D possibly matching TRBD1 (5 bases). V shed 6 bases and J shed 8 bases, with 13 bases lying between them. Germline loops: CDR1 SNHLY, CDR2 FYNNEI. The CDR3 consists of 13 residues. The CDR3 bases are TGTGCCAGCAGGCAGGGTATGGGAGAAAAACTGTTTTTT. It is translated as CASRQGMGEKLFF.

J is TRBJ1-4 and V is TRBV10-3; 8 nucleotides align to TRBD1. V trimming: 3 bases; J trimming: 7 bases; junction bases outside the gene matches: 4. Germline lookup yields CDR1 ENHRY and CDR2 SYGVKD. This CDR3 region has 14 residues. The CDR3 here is CAISDQGAGEKLFF. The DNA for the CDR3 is TGTGCCATCAGTGACCAGGGGGCGGGTGAAAAACTGTTTTTT.

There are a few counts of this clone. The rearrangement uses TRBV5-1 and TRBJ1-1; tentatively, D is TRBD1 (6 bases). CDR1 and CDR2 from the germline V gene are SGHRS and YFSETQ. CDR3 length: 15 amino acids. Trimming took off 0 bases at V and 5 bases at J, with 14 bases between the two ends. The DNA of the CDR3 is TGCGCCAGCAGCTTGGTGGGCAGGGGAAGGACTGAAGCTTTCTTT. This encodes CASSLVGRGRTEAFF.

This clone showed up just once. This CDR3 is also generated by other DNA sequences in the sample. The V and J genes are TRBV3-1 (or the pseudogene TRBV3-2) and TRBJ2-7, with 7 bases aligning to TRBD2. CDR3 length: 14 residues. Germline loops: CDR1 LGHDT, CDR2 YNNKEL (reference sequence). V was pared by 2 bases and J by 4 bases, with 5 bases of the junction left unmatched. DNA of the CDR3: TGTGCCAGCAGCCAACGGGGGGATTCTTACGAGCAGTACTTC. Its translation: CASSQRGDSYEQYF.

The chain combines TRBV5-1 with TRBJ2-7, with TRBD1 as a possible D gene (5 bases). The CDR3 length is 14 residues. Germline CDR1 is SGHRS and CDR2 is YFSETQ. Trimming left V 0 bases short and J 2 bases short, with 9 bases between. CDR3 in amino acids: CASSLARDTYEQYF. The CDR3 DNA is TGCGCCAGCAGCTTGGCCAGGGATACCTACGAGCAGTACTTC.

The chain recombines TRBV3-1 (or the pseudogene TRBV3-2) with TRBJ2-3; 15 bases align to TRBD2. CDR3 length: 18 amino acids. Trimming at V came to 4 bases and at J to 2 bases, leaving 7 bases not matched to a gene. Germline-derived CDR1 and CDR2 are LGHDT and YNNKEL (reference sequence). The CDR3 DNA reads TGTGCCAGCAGCCCAGGACTAGCGGGGGGGCCAATCACAGATACGCAGTATTTT. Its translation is CASSPGLAGGPITDTQYF.

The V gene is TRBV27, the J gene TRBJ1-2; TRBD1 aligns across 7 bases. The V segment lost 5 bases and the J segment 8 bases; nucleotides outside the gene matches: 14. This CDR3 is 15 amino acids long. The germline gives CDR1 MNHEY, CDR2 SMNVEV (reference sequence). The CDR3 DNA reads TGTGCCAGCAGTCCAGTGGGAGGGGGCGCGTTCGGCTACACCTTC. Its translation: CASSPVGGGAFGYTF.

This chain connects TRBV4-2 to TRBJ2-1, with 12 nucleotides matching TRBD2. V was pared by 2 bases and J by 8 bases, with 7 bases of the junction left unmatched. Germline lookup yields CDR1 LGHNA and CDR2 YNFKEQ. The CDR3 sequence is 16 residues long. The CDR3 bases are TGTGCCAGCAGCCAACAAAAATCTAGCGGGGGGGATGAGCAGTTCTTC. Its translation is CASSQQKSSGGDEQFF.

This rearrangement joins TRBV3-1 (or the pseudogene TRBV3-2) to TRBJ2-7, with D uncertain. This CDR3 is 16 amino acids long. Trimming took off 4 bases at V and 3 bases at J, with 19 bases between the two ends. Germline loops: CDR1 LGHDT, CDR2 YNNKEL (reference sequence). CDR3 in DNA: TGTGCCAGCAGCCGAAATGGGTTACTAAGCAGCTACGAGCAGTACTTC. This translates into CASSRNGLLSSYEQYF.

CDR3 in amino acids: CASSGASNQPQHF. The DNA for the CDR3 is TGTGCCAGCAGCGGGGCTAGCAATCAGCCCCAGCATTTT. This chain joins TRBV6-5 and TRBJ1-5, with TRBD1 as a possible D gene (5 bases). The CDR3 has 13 amino acids. Germline CDR1 reads MNHEY; CDR2 reads SVGAGI. V dropped 6 bases and J dropped 0 bases, with 6 bases sitting between them.

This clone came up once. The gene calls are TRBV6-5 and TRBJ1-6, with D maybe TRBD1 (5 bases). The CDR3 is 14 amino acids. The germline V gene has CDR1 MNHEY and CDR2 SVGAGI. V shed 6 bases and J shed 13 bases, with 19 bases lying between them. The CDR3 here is CASSSDGGVGPLHF. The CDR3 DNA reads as TGTGCCAGCAGCTCCGACGGGGGGGTAGGGCCCCTCCACTTT.

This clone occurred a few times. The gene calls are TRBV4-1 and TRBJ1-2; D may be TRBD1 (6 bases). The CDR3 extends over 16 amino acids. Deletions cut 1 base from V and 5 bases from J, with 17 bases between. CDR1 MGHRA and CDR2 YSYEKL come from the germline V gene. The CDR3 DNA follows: TGCGCCAGCAGCCAAGGGGTCGCGGACAGCGCGTATGGCTACACCTTC. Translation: CASSQGVADSAYGYTF.

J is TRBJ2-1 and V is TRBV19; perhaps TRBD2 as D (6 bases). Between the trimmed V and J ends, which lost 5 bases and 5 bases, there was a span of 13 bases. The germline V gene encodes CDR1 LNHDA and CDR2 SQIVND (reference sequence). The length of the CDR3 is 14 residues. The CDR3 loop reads CASSSWGEDNEQFF. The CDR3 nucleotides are TGTGCCAGTAGTTCGTGGGGGGAGGACAATGAGCAGTTCTTC.

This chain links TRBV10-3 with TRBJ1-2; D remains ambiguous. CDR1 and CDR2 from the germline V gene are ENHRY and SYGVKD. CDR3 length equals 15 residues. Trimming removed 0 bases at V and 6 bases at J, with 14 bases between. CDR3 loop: CAISESGPLPHGYTF. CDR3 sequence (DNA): TGTGCCATCAGTGAGTCGGGCCCGTTGCCGCATGGCTACACCTTC.

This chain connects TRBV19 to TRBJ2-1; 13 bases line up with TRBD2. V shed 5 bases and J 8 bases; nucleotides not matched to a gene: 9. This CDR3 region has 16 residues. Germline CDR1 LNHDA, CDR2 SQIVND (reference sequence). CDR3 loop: CASSFTGTSGVYEQFF. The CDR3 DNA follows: TGTGCCAGTAGTTTTACCGGGACTAGCGGGGTATATGAGCAGTTCTTC. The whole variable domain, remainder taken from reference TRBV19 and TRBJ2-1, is DGGITQSPKYLFRKEGQNVTLSCEQNLNHDAMYWYRQDPGQGLRLIYYSQIVNDFQKGDIAEGYSVSREKKESFPLTVTSAQKNPTAFYLCASSFTGTSGVYEQFFGPGTRLTVL.